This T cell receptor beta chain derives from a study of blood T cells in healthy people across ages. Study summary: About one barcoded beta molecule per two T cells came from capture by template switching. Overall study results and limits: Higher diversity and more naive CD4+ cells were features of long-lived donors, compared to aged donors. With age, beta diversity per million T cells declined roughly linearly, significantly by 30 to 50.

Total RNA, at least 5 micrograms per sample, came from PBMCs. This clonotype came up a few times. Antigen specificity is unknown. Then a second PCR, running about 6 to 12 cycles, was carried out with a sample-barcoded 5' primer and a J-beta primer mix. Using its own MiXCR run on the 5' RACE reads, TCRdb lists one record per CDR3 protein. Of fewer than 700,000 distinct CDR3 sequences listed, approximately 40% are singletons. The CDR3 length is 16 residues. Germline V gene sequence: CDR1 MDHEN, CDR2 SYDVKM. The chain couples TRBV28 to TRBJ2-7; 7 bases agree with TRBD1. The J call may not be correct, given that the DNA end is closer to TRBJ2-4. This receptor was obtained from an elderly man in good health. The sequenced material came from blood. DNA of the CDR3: TGTGCCAGCAGTTCCCAGGGGGTTGCGGGCAAAAACATTCAGTACTTC. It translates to CASSSQGVAGKNIQYF.